A selection of T cell receptor beta chains follows, all from one sample in a study of blood T cells in healthy people across ages. TCRdb analysed the 5' RACE reads with MiXCR anew, one entry per CDR3 protein. Here the sample spans about 650,000 distinct CDR3 sequences, approximately 31% being singletons. The specimen sequenced was blood. Receptor source: a woman at least 80 years old in good health. Both conserved end residues are part of each CDR3. D genes are given only for firm matches. Clone size, where shown, is once, few, many, or a class for clones that have expanded.

V	J	size	D	DNA	CDR3
TRBV9	TRBJ1-2	many	.	TGTGCCAGCAGCGTAGCTCCGAGTATGGGAGCTAACTATGGCTACACCTTC	CASSVAPSMGANYGYTF
TRBV20-1	TRBJ2-7	once	.	TGCAGTGCTAGAGCCCAGGGTTACAATGAGCAGTACTTT	CSARAQGYNEQYF
TRBV28	TRBJ1-5	few	.	TGTGCCAGCAGTTTAAAGCGCGGCGGCTTTATTAATAGCAATCAGCCCCAGCATTTT	CASSLKRGGFINSNQPQHF
TRBV28	TRBJ2-1	.	TRBD1	TGTGCCAGCAGTGCCGGGACAGGTGCTAATGAGCAGTTCTTC	CASSAGTGANEQFF
TRBV5-1	TRBJ2-1	.	.	TGCGCCAGCCGTCCGACCGTAAACAGAGACAATGAGCAGTTCTTC	CASRPTVNRDNEQFF
TRBV5-1	TRBJ1-5	many	.	TGCGCCAGCAGCTTGGCCGGGTTGAGCAATCAGCCCCAGCATTTT	CASSLAGLSNQPQHF
TRBV10-3	TRBJ1-6	many	.	TGTGCCATCAGGCCCCTAGAAGGGAATTCACCCCTCCACTTT	CAIRPLEGNSPLHF
TRBV5-5	TRBJ1-1	few	.	TGTGCCAGCAGCTTTGACAACACTGAAGCTTTCTTT	CASSFDNTEAFF
TRBV7-3	TRBJ2-1	many	TRBD1	TGTGCCAGCAGCCTCCTTGGACAGGGTAGTGAGCAGTTCTTC	CASSLLGQGSEQFF
TRBV20-1	TRBJ2-7	many	TRBD1	TGCAGTGCTAGAACAGACAGGGCAGTCCTCGGGATATACGAGCAGTACTTC	CSARTDRAVLGIYEQYF
TRBV5-1	TRBJ2-7	many	TRBD1	TGCGCCAGCAGCCCCCGAGGCAGGGGGTCCTACGAGCAGTACTTC	CASSPRGRGSYEQYF
TRBV30	TRBJ2-3	few	.	TGTGCCTGGGTTGTAAACACAGATACGCAGTATTTT	CAWVVNTDTQYF
TRBV6-5	TRBJ2-4	.	.	TGTGCCAGCAGTTACAATCGGGGCGGCAAAAACATTCAGTACTTC	CASSYNRGGKNIQYF
TRBV2	TRBJ2-1	many	.	TGTGCCAGCAAGACGGACGGGACCTACAATGAGCAGTTCTTC	CASKTDGTYNEQFF